Each of the 25 T cell receptor beta chains below was sequenced from the same sample in a study of T cells after yellow fever vaccination. TCRdb processed the 5' RACE reads anew with MiXCR; each CDR3 protein has one entry. There are 600,000 to 750,000 distinct CDR3 sequences in the sample; around an eighth occur only once, and 14% to 15% lies in the top ten. Sequenced here: PBMCs, sampled on the day of the yellow fever booster vaccination. These receptors all come from a man aged 30 to 39 who received the YFV17D yellow fever vaccine.

This clonotype was recorded at least ten times. V gene TRBV2 combines with J gene TRBJ2-5; D ambiguous. CDR1 is SNHLY, CDR2 FYNNEI, per germline. This CDR3 region has 12 residues. V shed 2 bases and J shed 7 bases, with 8 bases lying between them. The CDR3 is CASSEPFGTQYF. The CDR3 region has the DNA TGTGCCAGCAGTGAACCCTTTGGGACCCAGTACTTC.

This clonotype was counted only a few times. The J gene is TRBJ2-5, the V gene TRBV20-1, with TRBD2 matching over 8 bases. The CDR3 runs 13 residues. V was pared by 7 bases and J by 2 bases, with 6 bases of the junction left unmatched. Germline CDR1 and CDR2: DFQATT and SNEGSKA (reference sequence). CDR3: CSGSGIEQETQYF. CDR3 DNA sequence: TGCAGTGGTAGCGGGATCGAACAAGAGACCCAGTACTTC.

V is TRBV12-3 or TRBV12-4 and J is TRBJ2-5; no reliable D call. Deletions cut 2 bases from V and 4 bases from J, with 5 bases between. CDR3 length: 12 residues. The CDR3 loop reads CASSLHRETQYF. CDR3 sequence (DNA): TGTGCCAGCAGTTTACATCGAGAGACCCAGTACTTC.

The sample holds a few counts of this clonotype. The rearrangement links TRBV20-1 to TRBJ2-1; D gene ambiguous. The CDR3 contains 12 residues. Trimming removed 3 bases at V and 5 bases at J, with 8 bases between. Germline V lookup: CDR1 DFQATT, CDR2 SNEGSKA (reference sequence). The chain's CDR3 is CSASRSDNEQFF. CDR3 nucleotide sequence: TGCAGTGCTAGTAGGTCCGACAATGAGCAGTTCTTC.

This clonotype was counted at least ten times. The chain combines TRBV27 with TRBJ2-5, with a tentative D call TRBD2 (6 bases). Germline CDR1 is MNHEY and CDR2 is SMNVEV (reference sequence). CDR3 length: 18 amino acids. The V end was cut by 5 bases, the J end by 2 bases, with 24 bases between. The CDR3 spells CASSRKGLGASAQETQYF. The CDR3 nucleotides are TGTGCCAGCAGTCGAAAGGGTCTAGGGGCTAGCGCGCAAGAGACCCAGTACTTC.

The sample holds a few counts of this clonotype. The chain has TRBV2 and TRBJ2-1; 15 bases are a match to TRBD2. Trimming at V came to 7 bases and at J to 10 bases, leaving 11 bases not matched to a gene. The CDR3 is made up of 16 amino acids. CDR1 and CDR2 from the germline V gene are SNHLY and FYNNEI. The CDR3 here is CASTKGLAGGPWEQFF. The CDR3, as DNA: TGTGCCAGCACCAAAGGACTAGCGGGAGGGCCATGGGAGCAGTTCTTC.

The chain recombines TRBV7-8 with TRBJ2-3, with 10 bases lining up with TRBD2. The CDR3 totals 16 residues. CDR1 is SGHVS and CDR2 is FQNEAQ in the germline V gene. Trimming took 4 bases from V and 1 from J; bases not matched to a gene: 5. CDR3 nucleotide sequence: TGTGCCAGCAGCTCCTCTAGCGGGAGACGCACAGATACGCAGTATTTT. Amino acid sequence: CASSSSSGRRTDTQYF.

V and J are TRBV2 and TRBJ1-2; D is ambiguous. The germline V gene has CDR1 SNHLY and CDR2 FYNNEI. This CDR3 contains 13 residues. With 7 bases removed from V and 0 bases from J, the gap between germline ends came to 9 bases. The CDR3 DNA reads TGTGCCAGCATCCAAGTAGCTAACTATGGCTACACCTTC. It specifies CASIQVANYGYTF.

This clonotype has just a few counts. V is TRBV5-4 and J is TRBJ2-1; D remains ambiguous. This CDR3 comprises 15 residues. Germline V CDR1 and CDR2: SGHNT, YYREEE (reference sequence). The ends were cut back, 4 bases at V and 1 base at J, with 12 bases in the middle. For the CDR3, the DNA is TGTGCCAGCAGCCACCAGACAAGTTCCTACAATGAGCAGTTCTTC. Protein: CASSHQTSSYNEQFF.

This clonotype was seen a handful of times. J is TRBJ2-3 and V is TRBV20-1; D unresolved. CDR1 DFQATT and CDR2 SNEGSKA come from the germline V gene (reference sequence). The CDR3 contains 11 residues. V was pared by 6 bases and J by 1 base, with 5 bases between. The CDR3 DNA reads as TGCAGTGCCGACCGCACAGATACGCAGTATTTT. It is translated as CSADRTDTQYF.

This sequence joins TRBV4-1 and TRBJ1-1, with D possibly matching TRBD1 (5 bases). V dropped 1 base and J dropped 4 bases, with 13 bases sitting between them. The germline V gene encodes CDR1 MGHRA and CDR2 YSYEKL. This CDR3 has 15 residues. The CDR3 loop is CASSQVHRPVTEAFF. DNA of the CDR3: TGCGCCAGCAGCCAAGTTCACAGGCCGGTCACTGAAGCTTTCTTT.

This sequence joins TRBV29-1 and TRBJ2-2; D unresolved. There are 11 residues in the CDR3. The V gene lost 5 bases and the J gene lost 5 bases, with 6 bases spanning the gap. Germline lookup yields CDR1 SQVTM and CDR2 ANQGSEA. The CDR3 nucleotides are TGCAGCGTTAAAGCTACCGGGGAGCTGTTTTTT. Amino acid sequence: CSVKATGELFF.

This clonotype was counted at least ten times. The chain has TRBV19 and TRBJ2-1; TRBD2 matches 10 bases. In germline, CDR1 is LNHDA, CDR2 SQIVND (reference sequence). V gave up 6 bases and J gave up 10 bases; unmatched junction bases: 6. This CDR3 has 13 residues. This CDR3 reads CASSVAGGDEQFF. In DNA form, the CDR3 reads TGTGCCAGTAGCGTAGCGGGAGGCGACGAGCAGTTCTTC.

The chain is built from TRBV20-1 and TRBJ2-1, with D unresolved. V was cut by 3 bases and J by 8 bases, with 8 bases left in between. Germline V gene sequence: CDR1 DFQATT, CDR2 SNEGSKA (reference sequence). The CDR3 has 11 residues. In nucleotides, the CDR3 is TGCAGTGCTAGCCGTAGGGATGAGCAGTTCTTC. Its protein product is CSASRRDEQFF.

This clonotype was found many times. V and J are TRBV9 and TRBJ2-7; TRBD2 matches at 8 bases. Germline V gene lookup returns CDR1 SGDLS and CDR2 YYNGEE. The V gene end was trimmed by 4 bases and the J gene end by 5 bases; junction bases not matched to a gene: 14. This CDR3 spans 16 amino acids. CDR3 loop: CASSPRLAGSGNEQYF. The CDR3 nucleotides read TGTGCCAGCAGCCCGCGGCTAGCGGGTTCGGGAAACGAGCAGTACTTC.

The gene calls are TRBV7-9 and TRBJ2-6, with TRBD2 matching over 8 bases. Trimming cost V 3 bases and J 0 bases; bases outside gene matches: 4. The length of the CDR3 is 17 residues. Germline V CDR1 and CDR2: SEHNR, FQNEAQ (reference sequence). The CDR3 DNA follows: TGTGCCAGCAGCTTTAGCGGGACCTCCTCTGGGGCCAACGTCCTGACTTTC. Its protein is CASSFSGTSSGANVLTF.

This clonotype has at least ten counts. This sequence joins TRBV5-1 and TRBJ1-1; maybe TRBD1 (5 bases). The CDR3 extends over 13 amino acids. Trimming stripped 10 bases from V and 4 bases from J, with 17 bases between. Per germline, CDR1 SGHRS and CDR2 YFSETQ. Here the CDR3 DNA reads TGCGCCTCCAGTGGGGCGCCGGGCACTGAAGCTTTCTTT. This codes for CASSGAPGTEAFF. The variable domain in full, with the rest retrieved from reference TRBV5-1 and TRBJ1-1, is KAGVTQTPRYLIKTRGQQVTLSCSPISGHRSVSWYQQTPGQGLQFLFEYFSETQRNKGNFPGRFSGRQFSNSRSEMNVSTLELGDSALYLCASSGAPGTEAFFGQGTRLTVV.

This clonotype was counted at least ten times. The chain carries TRBV18 and TRBJ1-1; D unresolved. The CDR3 consists of 12 residues. The V and J ends lost 3 bases and 1 base respectively, with 3 bases between them. Per germline, CDR1 KGHSH and CDR2 LQKENI. DNA for the CDR3: TGTGCCAGCTCACCCAGGAACACTGAAGCTTTCTTT. Its translation: CASSPRNTEAFF.

DNA for the CDR3: TGTGCCAGCAACGAACAGGGGGCCTACAATGAGCAGTTCTTC. Its protein is CASNEQGAYNEQFF. The chain joins TRBV2 to TRBJ2-1; 8 bases map to TRBD1. With 7 bases clipped from V and 2 bases from J, the junction kept 4 bases outside the gene matches. The CDR3 is made up of 14 amino acids. The germline V gene encodes CDR1 SNHLY and CDR2 FYNNEI.

The DNA for the CDR3 is TGTGCCAGCAGCACCGGACAAGAATCTAGGTACGAGCAGTACTTC. It yields the protein CASSTGQESRYEQYF. The chain links TRBV7-9 to TRBJ2-7; perhaps TRBD1 as D (5 bases). The CDR3 is made up of 15 amino acids. Per the germline V gene, CDR1 is SEHNR and CDR2 is FQNEAQ (reference sequence). V gave up 5 bases and J gave up 4 bases, with 18 bases separating them.

This clonotype was counted between two and nine times. This sequence joins TRBV6-2 or TRBV6-3 and TRBJ2-3, with D uncertain. Per germline, CDR1 MNHEY and CDR2 SVGEGT. The V end lost 6 bases, the J end lost 3 bases, and 13 bases lay between the germline ends. This CDR3 contains 14 residues. CDR3 coding DNA: TGTGCCAGCAGACACACCTGGGAAACAGATACGCAGTATTTT. Residues: CASRHTWETDTQYF.

V usage is TRBV28 and J usage is TRBJ2-5; TRBD1 might be the D (7 bases). Trimming cost V 7 bases and J 4 bases, with 16 bases left between them. The CDR3 loop spans 14 amino acids. CDR1 is MDHEN, CDR2 SYDVKM, per germline. CDR3 sequence (DNA): TGTGCCAGCATCGCAGGGGGGCTGGGAGAGACCCAGTACTTC. Protein product: CASIAGGLGETQYF.

J is TRBJ2-3 and V is TRBV20-1, with 10 bases matching TRBD2. CDR1 is DFQATT, CDR2 SNEGSKA, per germline (reference sequence). The J segment lost 6 bases and the V segment lost 3 bases, leaving 9 bases of the junction unmatched. CDR3 length equals 15 residues. CDR3: CSASILAGLWDTQYF. The CDR3 coding sequence is TGCAGTGCTAGTATACTAGCGGGGCTCTGGGATACGCAGTATTTT.

As DNA, the CDR3 is TGCGCCAGCAGCTTGAACCCCGGAGGGCAAGAGACCCAGTACTTC. This codes for CASSLNPGGQETQYF. The chain recombines TRBV5-1 with TRBJ2-5; weak D call: TRBD2 (6 bases). The V gene's germline CDR1 is SGHRS and CDR2 YFSETQ. The ends were cut back, 1 base at V and 2 bases at J, with 12 bases in the middle. This CDR3 is built from 15 residues.

This clonotype was detected a few times. V is TRBV5-1 and J is TRBJ2-7; 7 nucleotides align to TRBD1. The germline V gene has CDR1 SGHRS and CDR2 YFSETQ. The CDR3 has 13 amino acids. J lost 3 bases, V lost 5 bases, and 5 bases had no gene match. CDR3 bases: TGCGCCAGCAGTGGGACAGTTGGCTACGAGCAGTACTTC. Amino acid sequence: CASSGTVGYEQYF. Based on the CDR3 plus reference TRBV5-1 and TRBJ2-7, the full variable domain is KAGVTQTPRYLIKTRGQQVTLSCSPISGHRSVSWYQQTPGQGLQFLFEYFSETQRNKGNFPGRFSGRQFSNSRSEMNVSTLELGDSALYLCASSGTVGYEQYFGPGTRLTVT.